These T cell receptor beta chains were read from a single sample in a study of siplizumab effects on memory and regulatory T cells. TCRdb's copy holds only in-frame clones and misses some; the assay was immunoSEQ multiplex PCR. The sample includes more than 95,000 clones, 93% of them seen just once. The sequencing input was Tregs sorted from blood. These receptors all stem from a human donor in good health. The conserved cysteine and the conserved F or W are not part of the CDR3 here. Part of the rows lack a size; the others show once, few, many or a class for expanded clones.

-	TRBV27	TRBJ2-7	ASSLLTAGAEQY
-	TRBV27	TRBJ1-1	ASSPPSRGEAF
-	TRBV30	TRBJ2-5	AWGEGETQY
-	TRBV19	TRBJ1-5	ASGAKGGNSNQPQH
-	TRBV7-2	TRBJ2-7	ASSSKTSGLSYEQY
-	TRBV5-1	TRBJ1-1	ASSAGRSHTEAF
-	TRBV28	TRBJ2-7	ASSFVTGPYEQY
-	TRBV9	TRBJ1-2	ASSAPNWHGYT
-	TRBV27	TRBJ1-5	ASSSGLSNQPQH
-	TRBV4-1	TRBJ1-4	ASSRSNVQGYEKLF
-	TRBV19	TRBJ1-1	ASSKREVNTEAF
-	TRBV7-2	TRBJ2-7	ASNLDRALGGEQY
once	TRBV6-5	TRBJ2-5	ASSYRRGPRETQY
-	TRBV5-1	TRBJ2-5	ASRKVGGQETQY
-	TRBV6-1	TRBJ1-1	ASSDRRGGRAEAF
few	TRBV2	TRBJ1-5	ASRIEGNQPQH
-	TRBV4-1	TRBJ2-1	ASSRFSGRAHEQF
-	TRBV18	TRBJ2-5	ASSPGAGSKETQY
-	TRBV10-3	TRBJ2-3	AISLAGTGQADTQY
-	TRBV7-8	TRBJ1-2	ASSLKTGSAGYYGYT
-	TRBV19	TRBJ1-1	ASTPDRNTEAF
-	TRBV5-4	TRBJ2-1	ASSPHSTSGPLKGYEQF